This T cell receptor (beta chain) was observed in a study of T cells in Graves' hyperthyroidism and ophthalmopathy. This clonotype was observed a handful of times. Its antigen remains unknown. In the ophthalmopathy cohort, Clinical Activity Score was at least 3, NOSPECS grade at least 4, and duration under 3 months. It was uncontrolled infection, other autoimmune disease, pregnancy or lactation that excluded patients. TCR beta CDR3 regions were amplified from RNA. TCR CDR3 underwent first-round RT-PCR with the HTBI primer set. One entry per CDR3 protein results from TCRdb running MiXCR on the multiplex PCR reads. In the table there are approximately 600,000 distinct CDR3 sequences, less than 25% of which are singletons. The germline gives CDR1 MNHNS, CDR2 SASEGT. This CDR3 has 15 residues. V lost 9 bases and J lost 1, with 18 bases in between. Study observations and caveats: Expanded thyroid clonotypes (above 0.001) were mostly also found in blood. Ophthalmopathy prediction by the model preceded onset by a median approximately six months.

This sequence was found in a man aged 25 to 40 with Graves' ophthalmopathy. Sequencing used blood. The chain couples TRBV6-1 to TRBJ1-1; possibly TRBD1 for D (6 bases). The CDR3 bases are TGTGCCAGTTTTACAGGGTTGGGGGAGAACACTGAAGCTTTCTTT. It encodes CASFTGLGENTEAFF.